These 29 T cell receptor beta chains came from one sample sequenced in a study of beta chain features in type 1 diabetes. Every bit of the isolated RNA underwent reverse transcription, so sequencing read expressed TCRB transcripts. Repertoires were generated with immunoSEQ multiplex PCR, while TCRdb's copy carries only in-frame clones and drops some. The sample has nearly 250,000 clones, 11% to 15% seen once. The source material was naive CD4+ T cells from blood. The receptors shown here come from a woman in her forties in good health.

The CDR3 sequence is CASSARQRAETQYF. The CDR3 DNA reads as TGTGCCAGCAGCGCTCGACAGAGAGCAGAGACCCAGTACTTC. This chain joins TRBV9 and TRBJ2-5; a possible D gene is TRBD1 (5 bases). In germline, CDR1 is SGDLS, CDR2 YYNGEE. V lost 3 bases and J 4 bases, leaving 13 bases between the germline ends. The length of the CDR3 is 14 residues.

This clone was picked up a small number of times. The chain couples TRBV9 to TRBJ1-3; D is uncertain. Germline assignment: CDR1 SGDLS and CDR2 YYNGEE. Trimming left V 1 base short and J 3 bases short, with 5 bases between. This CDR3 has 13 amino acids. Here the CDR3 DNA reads TGTGCCAGCAGCGTACTCGGTGGAAACACCATATATTTT. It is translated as CASSVLGGNTIYF. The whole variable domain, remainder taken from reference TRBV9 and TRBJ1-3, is DSGVTQTPKHLITATGQRVTLRCSPRSGDLSVYWYQQSLDQGLQFLIQYYNGEERAKGNILERFSAQQFPDLHSELNLSSLELGDSALYFCASSVLGGNTIYFGEGSWLTVV.

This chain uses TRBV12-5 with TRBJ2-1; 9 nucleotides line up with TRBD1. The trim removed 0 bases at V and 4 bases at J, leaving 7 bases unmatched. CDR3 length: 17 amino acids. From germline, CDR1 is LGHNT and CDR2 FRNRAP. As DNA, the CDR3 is TGTGCTAGTGGTTTGGTTGCGGGGACAGGGTCTTACAATGAGCAGTTCTTC. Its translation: CASGLVAGTGSYNEQFF.

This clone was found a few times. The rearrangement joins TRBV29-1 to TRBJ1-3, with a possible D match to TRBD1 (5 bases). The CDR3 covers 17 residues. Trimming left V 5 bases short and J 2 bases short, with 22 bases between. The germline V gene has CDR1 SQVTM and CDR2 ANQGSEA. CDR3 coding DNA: TGCAGCGTTCCAGGGTTGGGACTCCTCCTCGCTGGAAACACCATATATTTT. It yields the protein CSVPGLGLLLAGNTIYF. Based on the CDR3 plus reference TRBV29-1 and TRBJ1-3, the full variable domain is SAVISQKPSRDICQRGTSLTIQCQVDSQVTMMFWYRQQPGQSLTLIATANQGSEATYESGFVIDKFPISRPNLTFSTLTVSNMSPEDSSIYLCSVPGLGLLLAGNTIYFGEGSWLTVV.

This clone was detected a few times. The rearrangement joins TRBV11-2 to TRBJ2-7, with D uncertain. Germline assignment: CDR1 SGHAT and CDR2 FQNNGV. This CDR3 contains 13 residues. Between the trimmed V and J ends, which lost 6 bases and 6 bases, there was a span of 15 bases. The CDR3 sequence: CASSSLGLGEQYF. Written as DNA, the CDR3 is TGTGCCAGCAGTTCTCTAGGTCTTGGCGAGCAGTACTTC.

The CDR3 loop is CAIGRASRRDTQYF. For the CDR3, the DNA is TGTGCCATCGGGAGGGCCTCACGAAGAGATACGCAGTATTTT. V usage is TRBV10-3 and J usage is TRBJ2-3; 7 bases line up with TRBD2. This CDR3 has 14 residues. CDR1 and CDR2 (germline): ENHRY, SYGVKD. Trimming at V came to 8 bases and at J to 5 bases, leaving 10 bases not matched to a gene.

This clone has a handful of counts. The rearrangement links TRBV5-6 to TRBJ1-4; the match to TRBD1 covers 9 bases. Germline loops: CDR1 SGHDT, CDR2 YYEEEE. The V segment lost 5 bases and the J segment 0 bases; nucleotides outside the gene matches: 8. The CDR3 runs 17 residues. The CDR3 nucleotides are TGTGCCAGCAGACTGGGACAGGGAACTGCAACTAATGAAAAACTGTTTTTT. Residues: CASRLGQGTATNEKLFF.

DNA of the CDR3: TGTGCCAGCAGCTTAGCCAGGACAGGGGGCCACGAGCAGTACTTC. It is translated as CASSLARTGGHEQYF. The chain joins TRBV7-8 to TRBJ2-7; 11 nucleotides agree with TRBD1. Per germline, CDR1 SGHVS and CDR2 FQNEAQ. V lost 0 bases, J lost 5 bases, and 3 bases stayed unmatched. The CDR3 runs to 15 residues.

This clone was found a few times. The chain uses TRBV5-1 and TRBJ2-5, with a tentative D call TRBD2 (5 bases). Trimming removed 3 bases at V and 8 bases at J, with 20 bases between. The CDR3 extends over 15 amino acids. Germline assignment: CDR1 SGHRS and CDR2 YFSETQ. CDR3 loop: CASSWTDRFGVTQYF. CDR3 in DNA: TGCGCCAGCAGCTGGACTGACCGCTTTGGTGTTACCCAGTACTTC.

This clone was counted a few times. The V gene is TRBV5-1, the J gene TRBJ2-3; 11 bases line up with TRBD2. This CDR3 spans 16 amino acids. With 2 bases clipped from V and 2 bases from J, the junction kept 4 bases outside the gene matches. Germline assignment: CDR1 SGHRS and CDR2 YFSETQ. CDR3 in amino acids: CASSLGTSGSTDTQYF. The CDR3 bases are TGCGCCAGCAGCTTAGGGACTAGCGGATCCACAGATACGCAGTATTTT.

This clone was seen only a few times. CDR3 loop: CASSLIAGGLTGELFF. CDR3 nucleotide sequence: TGTGCCAGCAGCCTGATAGCGGGGGGGCTGACCGGGGAGCTGTTTTTT. The chain joins TRBV9 to TRBJ2-2; 11 positions agree with TRBD2. The CDR3 has 16 residues. Germline lookup yields CDR1 SGDLS and CDR2 YYNGEE. J was trimmed by 5 bases and V by 4 bases; bases with no gene match: 7. The full variable domain, rest sourced from reference TRBV9 and TRBJ2-2, is DSGVTQTPKHLITATGQRVTLRCSPRSGDLSVYWYQQSLDQGLQFLIQYYNGEERAKGNILERFSAQQFPDLHSELNLSSLELGDSALYFCASSLIAGGLTGELFFGEGSRLTVL.

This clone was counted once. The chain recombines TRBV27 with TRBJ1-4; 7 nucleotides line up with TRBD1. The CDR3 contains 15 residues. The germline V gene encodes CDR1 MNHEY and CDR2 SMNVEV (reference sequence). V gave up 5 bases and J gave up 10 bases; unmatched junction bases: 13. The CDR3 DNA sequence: TGTGCCAGCAGTACTTGGACAGGCCCCGAAGGAAAACTGTTTTTT. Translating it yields CASSTWTGPEGKLFF.

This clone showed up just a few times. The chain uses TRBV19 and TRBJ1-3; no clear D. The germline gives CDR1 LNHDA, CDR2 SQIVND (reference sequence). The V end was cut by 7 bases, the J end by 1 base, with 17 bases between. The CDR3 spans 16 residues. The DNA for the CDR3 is TGTGCCAGTAAGGAGAGCCCTACTGGGTCTGGAAACACCATATATTTT. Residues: CASKESPTGSGNTIYF.

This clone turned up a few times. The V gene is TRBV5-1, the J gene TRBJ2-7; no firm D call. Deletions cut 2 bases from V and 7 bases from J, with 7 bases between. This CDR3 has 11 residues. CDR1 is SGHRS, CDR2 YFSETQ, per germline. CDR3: CASSLSREQYF. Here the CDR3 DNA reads TGCGCCAGCAGCTTATCTCGGGAGCAGTACTTC.

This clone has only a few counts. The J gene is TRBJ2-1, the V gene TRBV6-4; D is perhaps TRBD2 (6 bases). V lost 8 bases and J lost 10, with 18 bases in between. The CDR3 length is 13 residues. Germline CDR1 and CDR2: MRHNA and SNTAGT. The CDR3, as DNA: TGTGCCAGCGCGGGAAGATACTCTTGGGAGCAGTTCTTC. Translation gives CASAGRYSWEQFF.

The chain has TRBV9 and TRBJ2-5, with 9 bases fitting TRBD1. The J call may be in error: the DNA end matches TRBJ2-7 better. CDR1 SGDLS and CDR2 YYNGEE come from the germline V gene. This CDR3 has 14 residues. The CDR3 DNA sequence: TGTGCCAGCAGTGGACAGGGGTGGTCCTACGAGCAGTACTTC. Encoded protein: CASSGQGWSYEQYF.

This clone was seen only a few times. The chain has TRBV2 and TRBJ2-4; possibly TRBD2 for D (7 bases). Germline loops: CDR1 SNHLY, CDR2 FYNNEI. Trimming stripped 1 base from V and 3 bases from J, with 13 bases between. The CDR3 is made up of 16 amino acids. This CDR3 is CASSEEGGAVKNIQYF. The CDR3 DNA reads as TGTGCCAGCAGTGAAGAAGGGGGGGCGGTCAAAAACATTCAGTACTTC. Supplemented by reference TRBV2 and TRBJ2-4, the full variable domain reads EPEVTQTPSHQVTQMGQEVILRCVPISNHLYFYWYRQILGQKVEFLVSFYNNEISEKSEIFDDQFSVERPDGSNFTLKIRSTKLEDSAMYFCASSEEGGAVKNIQYFGAGTRLSVL.

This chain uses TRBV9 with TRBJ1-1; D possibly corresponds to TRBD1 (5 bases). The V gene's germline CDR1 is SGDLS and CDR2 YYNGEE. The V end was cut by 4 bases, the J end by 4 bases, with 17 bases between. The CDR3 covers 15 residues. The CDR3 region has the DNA TGTGCCAGCAGCCCCAAGCCAGGGATCGGCACTGAAGCTTTCTTT. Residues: CASSPKPGIGTEAFF.

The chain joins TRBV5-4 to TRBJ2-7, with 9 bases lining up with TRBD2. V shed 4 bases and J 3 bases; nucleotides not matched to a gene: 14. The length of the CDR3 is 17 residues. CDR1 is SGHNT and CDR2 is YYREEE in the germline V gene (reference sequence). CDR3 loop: CASSLGPRGGASYEQYF. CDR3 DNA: TGTGCCAGCAGCCTAGGGCCTCGCGGGGGGGCAAGCTACGAGCAGTACTTC. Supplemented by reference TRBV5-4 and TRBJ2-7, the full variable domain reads ETGVTQSPTHLIKTRGQQVTLRCSSQSGHNTVSWYQQALGQGPQFIFQYYREEENGRGNFPPRFSGLQFPNYSSELNVNALELDDSALYLCASSLGPRGGASYEQYFGPGTRLTVT.

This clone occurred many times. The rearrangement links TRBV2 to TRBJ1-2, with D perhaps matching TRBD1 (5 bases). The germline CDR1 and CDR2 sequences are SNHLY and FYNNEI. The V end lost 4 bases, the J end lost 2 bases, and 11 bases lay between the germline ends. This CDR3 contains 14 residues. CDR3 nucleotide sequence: TGTGCCAGCAGTGGGAGACAGAGGAACTATGGCTACACCTTC. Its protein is CASSGRQRNYGYTF.

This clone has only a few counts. CDR3 sequence reads: CASGTGGLYEQYF. Here the CDR3 DNA reads TGCGCCAGCGGGACGGGGGGTCTTTACGAGCAGTACTTC. The rearrangement uses TRBV5-1 and TRBJ2-7, with TRBD2 identical over 7 bases. The germline V gene has CDR1 SGHRS and CDR2 YFSETQ. This CDR3 spans 13 amino acids. The ends lost 7 bases at V and 4 bases at J; junction bases unmatched: 8.

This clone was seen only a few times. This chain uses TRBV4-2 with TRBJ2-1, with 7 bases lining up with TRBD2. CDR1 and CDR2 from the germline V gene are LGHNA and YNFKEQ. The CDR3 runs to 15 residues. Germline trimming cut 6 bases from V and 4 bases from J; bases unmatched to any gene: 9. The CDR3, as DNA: TGTGCCAGCAGTCGCGAGGGTAGCGGGTACAATGAGCAGTTCTTC. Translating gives CASSREGSGYNEQFF.

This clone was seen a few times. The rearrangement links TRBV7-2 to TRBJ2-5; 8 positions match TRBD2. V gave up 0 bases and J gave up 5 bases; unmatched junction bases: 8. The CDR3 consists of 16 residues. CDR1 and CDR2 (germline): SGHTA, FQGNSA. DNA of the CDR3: TGTGCCAGCAGCTTAGCCGGGGGGGCACCTTGGGAGACCCAGTACTTC. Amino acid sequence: CASSLAGGAPWETQYF.

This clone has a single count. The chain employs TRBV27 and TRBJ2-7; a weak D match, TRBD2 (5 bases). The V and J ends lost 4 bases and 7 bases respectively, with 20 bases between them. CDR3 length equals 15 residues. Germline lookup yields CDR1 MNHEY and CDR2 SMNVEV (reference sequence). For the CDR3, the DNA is TGTGCCAGCAGTTCCGGTTCAGCGGTCGATGTTGAGCAGTACTTC. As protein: CASSSGSAVDVEQYF.

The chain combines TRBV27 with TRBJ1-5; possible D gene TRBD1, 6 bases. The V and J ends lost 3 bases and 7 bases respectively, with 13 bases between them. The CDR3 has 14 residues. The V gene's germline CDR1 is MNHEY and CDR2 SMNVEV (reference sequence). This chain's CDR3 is CASSLLGGAQPQHF. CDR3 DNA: TGTGCCAGCAGTTTGCTAGGGGGAGCCCAGCCCCAGCATTTT.

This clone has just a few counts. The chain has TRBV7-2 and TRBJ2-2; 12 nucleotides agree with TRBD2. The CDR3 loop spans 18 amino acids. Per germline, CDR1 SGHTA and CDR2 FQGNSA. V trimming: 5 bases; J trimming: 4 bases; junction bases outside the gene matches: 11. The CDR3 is CASSAALAGGPPTGELFF. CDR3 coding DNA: TGTGCCAGCAGCGCAGCCCTAGCGGGGGGGCCCCCCACCGGGGAGCTGTTTTTT.

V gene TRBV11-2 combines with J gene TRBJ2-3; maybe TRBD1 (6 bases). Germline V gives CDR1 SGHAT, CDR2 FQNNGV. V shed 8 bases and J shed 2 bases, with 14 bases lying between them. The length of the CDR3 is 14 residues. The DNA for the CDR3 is TGTGCCAGCGCCCGTGGGGGCAACACAGATACGCAGTATTTT. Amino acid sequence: CASARGGNTDTQYF.

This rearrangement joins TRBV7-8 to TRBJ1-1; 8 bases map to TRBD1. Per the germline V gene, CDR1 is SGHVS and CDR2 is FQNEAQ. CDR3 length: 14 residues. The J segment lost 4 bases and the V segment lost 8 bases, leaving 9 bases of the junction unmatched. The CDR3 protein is CASGRDRLRTEAFF. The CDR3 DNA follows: TGTGCCAGCGGCCGGGACAGGCTGCGCACTGAAGCTTTCTTT.

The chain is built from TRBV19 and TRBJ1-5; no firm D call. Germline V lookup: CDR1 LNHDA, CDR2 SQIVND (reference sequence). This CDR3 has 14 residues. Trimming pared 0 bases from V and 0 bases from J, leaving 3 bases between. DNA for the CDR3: TGTGCCAGTAGTATAGATCTTAGCAATCAGCCCCAGCATTTT. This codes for CASSIDLSNQPQHF.